Listed here is a single TCR beta chain. The antigen is undetermined. The PCR contained 60 Vbeta and 13 Jbeta primers. The method was immunoSEQ multiplex PCR; TCRdb's version includes in-frame clones alone and lacks a portion of them. The profile covers roughly 120,000 clones, with approximately 80% appearing a single time and approximately 11% taken by the ten largest. This entry belongs to a study of cytomegalovirus exposure and HLA in healthy donors. The germline V and J ends were trimmed by 1 base and 4 bases, with 13 bases remaining between them. The CDR3 runs 16 residues. The V gene's germline CDR1 is SGHVS and CDR2 FNYEAQ. General study points: The authors assumed roughly uniform sequencing depth across donors for presence/absence analyses.

The receptor was derived from a male donor in good health and CMV-seropositive. The chain recombines TRBV7-6 with TRBJ2-2; weak D call: TRBD2 (7 bases). The sample taken for sequencing was PBMCs. CDR3 protein: CASSLEGGRGTGELFF. CDR3 sequence (DNA): TGTGCCAGCAGCTTAGAGGGGGGGAGGGGCACCGGGGAGCTGTTTTTT.